The 19 T cell receptor beta chains reported below all come from one sample, sequenced in a study of blood T cell repertoires in COVID-19. TCRdb's copy holds only in-frame clones and misses some; the assay was immunoSEQ multiplex PCR. Of about 240,000 clones listed, about nine tenths are singletons. Sequencing was done on a sample of peripheral blood. These TCRs come from a man in his sixties who had recovered from COVID-19.

The V and J genes are TRBV2 and TRBJ2-3; tentatively, D is TRBD1 (6 bases). V shed 6 bases and J shed 8 bases, with 24 bases lying between them. CDR1 is SNHLY, CDR2 FYNNEI, per germline. The CDR3 is made up of 16 amino acids. The CDR3 nucleotides read TGTGCCAGCAGCGAACAGGACAGAACCATTATTGGTACGCAGTATTTT. It yields the protein CASSEQDRTIIGTQYF.

The CDR3 spells CAWSVKGPGSYNEQFF. The CDR3 bases are TGTGCCTGGAGCGTTAAGGGGCCCGGTTCCTACAATGAGCAGTTCTTC. The V call is TRBV30, the J call TRBJ2-1; TRBD1 is a possible D gene (5 bases). Germline-derived CDR1 and CDR2 are GTSNPN and SVGIG (reference sequence). V lost 3 bases, J lost 1 base, and 16 bases lay in between. The CDR3 spans 16 residues. The whole variable domain, remainder taken from reference TRBV30 and TRBJ2-1, is SQTIHQWPATLVQPVGSPLSLECTVEGTSNPNLYWYRQAAGRGLQLLFYSVGIGQISSEVPQNLSASRPQDRQFILSSKKLLLSDSGFYLCAWSVKGPGSYNEQFFGPGTRLTVL.

The CDR3 nucleotides read TGTGCCAGCGCAGGGGGCAGGAACACTGAAGCTTTCTTT. As protein: CASAGGRNTEAFF. The chain is built from TRBV27 and TRBJ1-1, with 8 bases identical to TRBD1. CDR3 length equals 13 residues. The V gene end was trimmed by 8 bases and the J gene end by 1 base; junction bases not matched to a gene: 3. Germline V gives CDR1 MNHEY, CDR2 SMNVEV (reference sequence).

The chain is built from TRBV11-2 and TRBJ1-2; tentative D call: TRBD1 (6 bases). The V end lost 5 bases, the J end lost 6 bases, and 10 bases lay between the germline ends. CDR3 length equals 12 residues. Germline-derived CDR1 and CDR2 are SGHAT and FQNNGV. The CDR3 spells CASSQDRHGYTF. The DNA for the CDR3 is TGTGCCAGCAGCCAGGACAGACATGGCTACACCTTC.

The chain links TRBV10-2 to TRBJ2-6; D is perhaps TRBD2 (6 bases). The V end lost 6 bases, the J end lost 3 bases, and 9 bases lay between the germline ends. This CDR3 region has 14 residues. Germline V lookup: CDR1 WSHSY, CDR2 SAAADI. CDR3: CASRGGDGANVLTF. As DNA, the CDR3 is TGCGCCAGCAGAGGCGGGGATGGGGCCAACGTCCTGACTTTC.

V gene TRBV6-2 or TRBV6-3 combines with J gene TRBJ2-7; 8 bases match TRBD2. Unmatched junction bases numbered 5, after V lost 2 bases and J lost 2 bases. The germline V gene has CDR1 MNHEY and CDR2 SVGEGT. The CDR3 spans 15 residues. The CDR3 reads CASSYGAGGTYEQYV. CDR3 bases: TGTGCCAGCAGTTACGGTGCGGGAGGCACCTACGAGCAGTACGTC.

V usage is TRBV10-2 and J usage is TRBJ1-6; D may be TRBD1 (5 bases). Between the trimmed V and J ends, which lost 2 bases and 7 bases, there was a span of 15 bases. The CDR3 totals 16 residues. Germline V gene sequence: CDR1 WSHSY, CDR2 SAAADI. DNA for the CDR3: TGCGCCAGCAGTGAGCGGGGGGTGGTCGGAAATTCACCCCTCCACTTT. This translates into CASSERGVVGNSPLHF.

This chain connects TRBV4-1 to TRBJ1-6; possibly TRBD1 for D (5 bases). Germline V lookup: CDR1 MGHRA, CDR2 YSYEKL. The CDR3 contains 17 residues. Deletions cut 1 base from V and 9 bases from J, with 19 bases between. CDR3 DNA sequence: TGCGCCAGCAGCCAAGTAGTCAAGGGGCGGAAAGGTTCACCCCTCCACTTT. Encoded protein: CASSQVVKGRKGSPLHF.

This chain joins TRBV5-4 and TRBJ2-1; maybe TRBD2 (5 bases). Trimming removed 0 bases at V and 0 bases at J, with 13 bases between. The CDR3 extends over 17 amino acids. In germline, CDR1 is SGHNT, CDR2 YYREEE (reference sequence). The CDR3 spells CASSLGGGPSSYNEQFF. In DNA, the CDR3 is TGTGCCAGCAGCTTGGGCGGAGGCCCGAGCTCCTACAATGAGCAGTTCTTC.

The rearrangement links TRBV24-1 to TRBJ1-5; TRBD1 agrees at 9 bases. Per germline, CDR1 KGHDR and CDR2 SFDVKD. The CDR3 runs 15 residues. Trimming removed 7 bases from V and 3 bases from J; junction bases left unmatched: 6. Here the CDR3 reads CATSSGQGYNQPQHF. CDR3 nucleotide sequence: TGTGCCACCAGCTCAGGACAGGGGTACAATCAGCCCCAGCATTTT.

This clone was detected only a few times. This chain uses TRBV24-1 with TRBJ2-1, with 8 bases matching TRBD2. The CDR3 is 15 amino acids. V gave up 3 bases and J gave up 12 bases; unmatched junction bases: 12. Germline CDR1 and CDR2: KGHDR and SFDVKD. The DNA for the CDR3 is TGTGCCACCAGTGATCCGCGGGGGGCAGGAGGGGTGCAGTTCTTC. Translating gives CATSDPRGAGGVQFF.

The chain uses TRBV19 and TRBJ2-3; 7 nucleotides align to TRBD1. CDR3 length: 15 residues. Germline V CDR1 and CDR2: LNHDA, SQIVND (reference sequence). With V trimmed by 4 bases and J by 0 bases, 4 bases remained unmatched. The CDR3 DNA reads TGTGCCAGTAGTAGGACAGGTTCTAGCACAGATACGCAGTATTTT. It encodes CASSRTGSSTDTQYF.

This chain connects TRBV3-1 (or the pseudogene TRBV3-2) to TRBJ2-1, with D perhaps TRBD2 (6 bases). Trimming took off 0 bases at V and 13 bases at J, with 10 bases between the two ends. Germline values: CDR1 LGHDT, CDR2 YNNKEL (reference sequence). CDR3 length: 12 amino acids. The chain's CDR3 is CASSQDERAQFF. CDR3 nucleotides: TGTGCCAGCAGCCAAGATGAGCGGGCCCAGTTCTTC.

This clone was observed a single time. The chain joins TRBV5-6 to TRBJ2-5; D is ambiguous. This CDR3 has 13 residues. Germline V gives CDR1 SGHDT, CDR2 YYEEEE. Trimming left V 4 bases short and J 7 bases short, with 14 bases between. The CDR3 is CASSRSGSATQYF. The DNA of the CDR3 is TGTGCCAGCAGCCGATCTGGTAGTGCGACCCAGTACTTC.

At least ten counts were recorded for this clone. V usage is TRBV6-1 and J usage is TRBJ1-5; D might be TRBD1 (5 bases). Germline V gene lookup returns CDR1 MNHNS and CDR2 SASEGT. V was clipped by 3 bases and J by 1 base, with 13 bases between them. The CDR3 totals 16 residues. The CDR3, as DNA: TGTGCCAGCAGTGATGGGGGACTAAGGAGCAATCAGCCCCAGCATTTT. Its translation: CASSDGGLRSNQPQHF.

The CDR3 protein is CASSPDRPSGNTIYF. The CDR3 DNA reads TGTGCCAGCAGCCCGGACAGGCCATCTGGAAACACCATATATTTT. The chain couples TRBV7-9 to TRBJ1-3, with TRBD1 identical over 7 bases. The length of the CDR3 is 15 residues. After removal of 5 bases from V and 1 base from J, the junction contained 5 bases not matched to a gene. CDR1 SEHNR and CDR2 FQNEAQ come from the germline V gene (reference sequence).

This chain uses TRBV18 with TRBJ2-2, with 11 bases that match TRBD2. The V segment lost 0 bases and the J segment 4 bases; nucleotides outside the gene matches: 4. This CDR3 comprises 17 residues. The germline V gene has CDR1 KGHSH and CDR2 LQKENI. The CDR3 loop reads CASSPPGLAGGTGELFF. The CDR3 DNA sequence: TGTGCCAGCTCACCACCAGGCCTAGCGGGGGGCACCGGGGAGCTGTTTTTT. Looking up the rest from reference TRBV18 and TRBJ2-2 gives the full variable domain: NAGVMQNPRHLVRRRGQEARLRCSPMKGHSHVYWYRQLPEEGLKFMVYLQKENIIDESGMPKERFSAEFPKEGPSILRIQQVVRGDSAAYFCASSPPGLAGGTGELFFGEGSRLTVL.

The chain uses TRBV5-1 and TRBJ2-1; 8 bases line up with TRBD2. V shed 3 bases and J 4 bases; nucleotides not matched to a gene: 6. The V gene's germline CDR1 is SGHRS and CDR2 YFSETQ. The CDR3 has 15 amino acids. The CDR3 loop reads CASSSPGLGYNEQFF. The CDR3 DNA sequence: TGCGCCAGCAGCTCCCCGGGACTAGGGTACAATGAGCAGTTCTTC.

The chain has TRBV5-1 and TRBJ2-5, with 7 bases fitting TRBD2. J lost 4 bases, V lost 4 bases, and 13 bases had no gene match. This CDR3 comprises 16 residues. The germline CDR1 and CDR2 sequences are SGHRS and YFSETQ. CDR3 amino acids: CASSPRSAGAGETQYF. The CDR3 coding sequence is TGCGCCAGCAGCCCGCGGTCGGCGGGAGCGGGAGAGACCCAGTACTTC.